The 17 T cell receptor gamma chains in this list originate from one sample, sequenced in a study of γδ T cells in repeated Plasmodium falciparum infection. TCRdb re-processed the multiplex PCR reads via CATT. The table lists roughly 13,000 gamma-chain clones, roughly 1.7% of them singletons. Vgamma9/Vdelta2+ and Vdelta2-negative gammadelta T cells were flow-sorted from PBMC for bulk sequencing. Sequences were obtained from gamma-delta T cells from blood. Receptor source: a pool of human donors (malaria-infected and uninfected, not separated).

As to this clone: TCRdb has a much larger clone's protein, which differs at residue 3 from the translation of this DNA, likely because of a read error; what is shown is the protein translated from the DNA. V is TRGV4 and J is TRGJ1 or TRGJ2. From germline, CDR1 is EGSTGY and CDR2 YDSYTSSV. There are 13 residues in the CDR3. The CDR3 nucleotides read TGTGCCATCTGGGATTATTTAGGGAGGGAGAAACTCTTT. As protein: CAIWDYLGREKLF.

This clone has at least ten counts. A far larger clone is one nucleotide away, so this likely arose from a read error. The same CDR3 can be traced to other DNA sequences in this sample. This rearrangement joins TRGV9 to TRGJP2. Germline V gene sequence: CDR1 GITISATS, CDR2 ISYDGTV (reference sequence). This CDR3 has 14 residues. The CDR3 DNA follows: TGTGCCCTGTGGGAGGGGAGTAGTGATTGGATCAAGACGTTT. Translated, it gives CALWEGSSDWIKTF.

This clone was picked up a small number of times. TCRdb attributes to this sequence the protein of a much larger clone, which differs from the DNA translation at residue 11; a read error is likely, and the protein displayed is translated from the DNA. The J gene is TRGJ1 or TRGJ2, the V gene TRGV4. No J gene was available from TCRdb, and it was assigned here by a germline match of the DNA. The CDR3 covers 15 residues. Germline CDR1 is EGSTGY and CDR2 is YDSYTSSV. The CDR3 region is CATWDGPGNYCKKLF. As DNA, the CDR3 is TGTGCCACCTGGGATGGGCCGGGGAATTATTGTAAGAAACTCTTT.

There are a few counts of this clone. A far larger clone is a single base away, which makes a read error likely. Other nucleotide sequences in the sample specify the same CDR3. There is no J gene call, but TRGV9 is given as the V gene. Germline V CDR1 and CDR2: GITISATS, ISYDGTV (reference sequence). The CDR3 sequence is 11 residues long. The CDR3 protein is CALWALPQKLF. In DNA, the CDR3 is TGTGCCTTGTGGGCCCTCCCCCAGAAACTCTTC.

This clone was seen only a few times. This is likely an artifact of a read error, given a far larger clone one base away. Different DNA sequences within this sample yield the same CDR3. V and J are TRGV9 and TRGJ1 or TRGJ2. Because TCRdb records no J gene, it was assigned here through a match of the DNA to germline. V lost 4 bases to trimming and J lost 4 bases; unmatched junction nucleotides: 13. Germline V gives CDR1 GITISATS, CDR2 ISYDGTV (reference sequence). CDR3 size: 15 residues. CDR3 sequence reads: CALWESKAPYYKKLF. In DNA, the CDR3 is TGTGCCTTGTGGGAATCTAAAGCGCCATATTATAAGAAACTCTTT.

The table lists this clone with many counts. This is likely an artifact of a read error, given a far larger clone one base away. Other DNA sequences in the same sample also yield this CDR3. V gene TRGV9 combines with J gene TRGJP. CDR3 size: 15 residues. The germline gives CDR1 GITISATS, CDR2 ISYDGTV (reference sequence). CDR3 nucleotides: TGCGCCTTGTGGGAGGAAGAGTTGGGCAAAAAAATCAAGGTATTT. It encodes CALWEEELGKKIKVF.

This clone occurred a few times. TCRdb's entry gives the protein of a much larger clone, which mismatches this DNA's translation at residue 5, likely from a read error; the protein reported here is translated from the DNA. This chain links TRGV9 with TRGJ1 or TRGJ2. TCRdb offers no J gene call, so here the DNA was matched to germline to obtain one. This CDR3 spans 13 amino acids. V lost 7 bases and J lost 2; bases outside the gene matches: 8. The germline V gene has CDR1 GITISATS and CDR2 ISYDGTV (reference sequence). The CDR3 sequence: CALCRTYYYKKLF. DNA for the CDR3: TGTGCCTTGTGTAGAACCTATTATTATAAGAAACTCTTT.

This clone showed up many times. The protein that TCRdb holds for this DNA derives from a much larger clone and differs from the translated DNA at residue 3, which likely indicates a read error; the protein shown here is translated from the DNA. The chain is built from TRGV9 and TRGJ1 or TRGJ2. The J gene was not available in TCRdb and was assigned here by matching the DNA to germline segments. Germline loops: CDR1 GITISATS, CDR2 ISYDGTV (reference sequence). This CDR3 region has 11 residues. CDR3 nucleotide sequence: TGTGCCTCGTGGGTTGCCTTAAAGAAACTCTTT. It translates to CASWVALKKLF.

This clone has at least ten counts. A far more abundant clone sits one base away, making this likely a read error. The same CDR3 also results from other DNA sequences found in this sample. The chain couples TRGV9 to TRGJP. In the absence of a J gene in TCRdb, the DNA was matched to germline to assign it here. CDR1 and CDR2 (germline): GITISATS, ISYDGTV (reference sequence). The CDR3 contains 17 residues. CDR3 in amino acids: CALWEDSQELGKKIKVF. As DNA, the CDR3 is TGTGCCTTGTGGGAGGACTCTCAAGAGCTGGGCAAAAAAATCAAGGTATTT.

This clone came up many times. This DNA's translation differs at residue 3 from TCRdb's protein, which comes from a much larger clone; a read error is likely, and the protein shown is translated from the DNA. The chain couples TRGV5 to TRGJ1 or TRGJ2. CDR1 is VINAFY, CDR2 YDVSNSKD, per germline. The CDR3 is 11 residues long. In DNA form, the CDR3 reads TGTGCCTCCTGGGACCGAGCGACGAAACTCTTT. This gives the protein CASWDRATKLF.

This clone was found many times. TCRdb has a much larger clone's protein, which differs at residue 3 from the translation of this DNA, likely because of a read error; what is shown is the protein translated from the DNA. The chain recombines TRGV9 with TRGJP1. TCRdb does not report a J gene; here it was assigned by matching the DNA to germline references. The germline V gene encodes CDR1 GITISATS and CDR2 ISYDGTV (reference sequence). The CDR3 is made up of 12 amino acids. CDR3 residues: CASWVRVGFKIF. The CDR3 coding sequence is TGTGCCTCGTGGGTCCGGGTGGGGTTCAAGATATTT.

At least ten counts were recorded for this clone. For this DNA, TCRdb reports the protein of a much larger clone, which diverges at residue 6, most likely from a read error; the protein presented here is translated directly from the DNA. This chain uses TRGV9 with TRGJ1 or TRGJ2. The V gene's germline CDR1 is GITISATS and CDR2 ISYDGTV (reference sequence). The CDR3 is 11 residues long. The V gene end was trimmed by 4 bases and the J gene end by 7 bases; junction bases not matched to a gene: 4. The CDR3 sequence: CALWDVYKKLF. The CDR3 DNA is TGTGCCTTGTGGGACGTGTATAAGAAACTCTTT.

This clone is termed medium-sized. Different DNA sequences within this sample yield the same CDR3. CDR3 in amino acids: CATWEGETYYKKLF. In nucleotides, the CDR3 is TGTGCCACCTGGGAGGGCGAAACCTATTATAAGAAACTCTTT. This sequence joins TRGV4 and TRGJ1 or TRGJ2. The CDR3 consists of 14 residues. The germline CDR1 and CDR2 sequences are EGSTGY and YDSYTSSV. J was trimmed by 4 bases and V by 4 bases; bases with no gene match: 10.

Remarks on this clone: TCRdb has a much larger clone's protein, which differs at residue 10 from the translation of this DNA, likely because of a read error; what is shown is the protein translated from the DNA. CDR3 nucleotides: TGTGCCACCTGGGACCGTGCTCTGGGCGTTTATAAGAAACTCTTT. Its protein is CATWDRALGVYKKLF. This rearrangement joins TRGV3 to TRGJ1 or TRGJ2. J was trimmed by 6 bases and V by 3 bases; bases with no gene match: 14. This CDR3 has 15 residues. CDR1 and CDR2 (germline): VTNTFY, YDVSTARD (reference sequence).

This clone appeared a few times. TCRdb's protein, taken from a much larger clone, differs from this DNA's translation at residue 12, likely owing to a read error; the protein displayed comes from the DNA. V and J are TRGV9 and TRGJP. Germline matching of the DNA provided the J gene here, since TCRdb leaves it blank. Per germline, CDR1 GITISATS and CDR2 ISYDGTV (reference sequence). The CDR3 is 17 residues long. CDR3 DNA sequence: TGTGCCTTGTGGGAGATACTGCAAGAGTTGGGCGAAAAAATCAAGGTATTT. Protein: CALWEILQELGEKIKVF.

This clone was observed a few times. TCRdb lists the protein of a much larger clone for this DNA, which differs at residue 9, so this is likely a read error; the protein given here is translated from the DNA itself. No J gene was named, though the V gene is TRGV9. The germline gives CDR1 GITISATS, CDR2 ISYDGTV (reference sequence). The CDR3 covers 11 residues. CDR3 sequence: CALSKRHKELF. Here the CDR3 DNA reads TGTGCCTTGTCTAAAAGGCATAAGGAACTCTTT.

This clone was seen more than once but under ten times. TCRdb's protein, taken from a much larger clone, differs from this DNA's translation at residue 13, likely owing to a read error; the protein displayed comes from the DNA. V is TRGV9 and J is TRGJP. Here the J gene came from matching the DNA to germline, since TCRdb omits it. The germline V gene has CDR1 GITISATS and CDR2 ISYDGTV (reference sequence). CDR3 length equals 17 residues. The DNA of the CDR3 is TGTGCCTTGTGGGAGCTACATCAAGAGTTGGGCAAAGAAATCAAGGTATTT. It is translated as CALWELHQELGKEIKVF.